The next 20 T cell receptor beta chains were all read from a single sample in a study of T cell changes during pregnancy in multiple sclerosis. The table came from immunoSEQ multiplex PCR; TCRdb's copy has only in-frame clones and leaves some out. Of 45,000 to 55,000 clones listed, 85% to 95% are singletons. The sequences come from CD4+ T cells from peripheral blood mononuclear cells, collected in the second trimester of pregnancy. These TCRs come from a female donor in good health, enrolled as a control in a pregnancy study.

The chain carries TRBV15 and TRBJ2-5; 8 nucleotides line up with TRBD2. The CDR3 totals 13 residues. The V segment lost 6 bases and the J segment 7 bases; nucleotides outside the gene matches: 7. Per the germline V gene, CDR1 is LNHNV and CDR2 is YYDKDF (reference sequence). DNA for the CDR3: TGTGCCACCAGAGCAGCGGGAGTGGGGACCCAGTACTTC. Its translation is CATRAAGVGTQYF.

This clone was detected a few times. The chain has TRBV28 and TRBJ1-1; unclear D gene. Germline V gene lookup returns CDR1 MDHEN and CDR2 SYDVKM. Between the trimmed V and J ends, which lost 3 bases and 4 bases, there was a span of 3 bases. This CDR3 has 11 residues. The CDR3 coding sequence is TGTGCCAGCAGTTTGGCCACTGAAGCTTTCTTT. Translation: CASSLATEAFF.

The V call is TRBV2, the J call TRBJ2-1; possibly TRBD2 for D (5 bases). Germline lookup yields CDR1 SNHLY and CDR2 FYNNEI. The V and J ends lost 5 bases and 6 bases respectively, with 17 bases between them. The CDR3 is made up of 15 amino acids. Here the CDR3 reads CASSRFASRTNEQFF. CDR3 DNA: TGTGCCAGCAGTAGGTTCGCTAGCAGGACCAATGAGCAGTTCTTC.

This clone showed up just once. The chain couples TRBV6-5 to TRBJ1-1, with a weak D call TRBD1 (6 bases). Per the germline V gene, CDR1 is MNHEY and CDR2 is SVGAGI. The CDR3 is 14 residues long. V shed 2 bases and J shed 3 bases, with 10 bases lying between them. The CDR3, as DNA: TGTGCCAGCAGTTACACCTACAGGGACACTGAAGCTTTCTTT. This codes for CASSYTYRDTEAFF.

The CDR3 here is CASPRGCSFLEQYF. In DNA form, the CDR3 reads TGTGCCAGCCCCCGGGGGTGCTCCTTTCTCGAGCAGTACTTC. V usage is TRBV6-9 and J usage is TRBJ2-7, with D possibly being TRBD2 (6 bases). Germline V gene lookup returns CDR1 MNHGY and CDR2 SVAAGI. Trimming removed 8 bases at V and 6 bases at J, with 20 bases between. The length of the CDR3 is 14 residues.

The rearrangement joins TRBV7-9 to TRBJ1-2; the match to TRBD1 covers 9 bases. This CDR3 is 14 amino acids long. V was pared by 2 bases and J by 6 bases, with 4 bases of the junction left unmatched. The germline V gene has CDR1 SEHNR and CDR2 FQNEAQ (reference sequence). CDR3 in DNA: TGTGCCAGCAGCTTACAGGGACAGGGCCATGGCTACACCTTC. The encoded protein is CASSLQGQGHGYTF.

CDR3 loop: CASSRLGSPAQHF. CDR3 nucleotides: TGTGCCAGCAGCCGCCTAGGTTCCCCAGCCCAGCATTTT. The chain couples TRBV13 to TRBJ1-5; D gene unclear. With 5 bases removed from V and 11 bases from J, the gap between germline ends came to 16 bases. Germline loops: CDR1 PRHDT, CDR2 FYEKMQ (reference sequence). The CDR3 extends over 13 amino acids.

This rearrangement joins TRBV28 to TRBJ2-5, with TRBD2 matching over 7 bases. The V gene end was trimmed by 6 bases and the J gene end by 13 bases; junction bases not matched to a gene: 11. The CDR3 length is 12 residues. The germline V gene has CDR1 MDHEN and CDR2 SYDVKM. CDR3 bases: TGTGCCAGCAGCCCCCCTGCGGGGGTTCGGTACTTC. Its protein is CASSPPAGVRYF. Full variable domain (remainder filled in from reference TRBV28 and TRBJ2-5): DVKVTQSSRYLVKRTGEKVFLECVQDMDHENMFWYRQDPGLGLRLIYFSYDVKMKEKGDIPEGYSVSREKKERFSLILESASTNQTSMYLCASSPPAGVRYFGPGTRLLVL.

The genes are TRBV28 and TRBJ1-3, with D unresolved. The length of the CDR3 is 15 residues. The V and J ends lost 2 bases and 2 bases respectively, with 10 bases between them. The germline V gene has CDR1 MDHEN and CDR2 SYDVKM. The CDR3 coding sequence is TGTGCCAGCAGTTTACCAGGTGGTGCTGGAAACACCATATATTTT. This codes for CASSLPGGAGNTIYF.

The V gene is TRBV7-2, the J gene TRBJ1-1; 8 bases are shared with TRBD1. Germline CDR1 SGHTA, CDR2 FQGNSA. Germline trimming cut 5 bases from V and 6 bases from J; bases unmatched to any gene: 2. The CDR3 runs to 12 residues. CDR3 loop: CASSRTGPEAFF. DNA of the CDR3: TGTGCCAGCAGCCGGACAGGGCCTGAAGCTTTCTTT.

The rearrangement uses TRBV30 and TRBJ2-1; D uncertain. This CDR3 contains 13 residues. CDR1 is GTSNPN, CDR2 SVGIG, per germline (reference sequence). Trimming cost V 0 bases and J 4 bases, with 7 bases left between them. The CDR3: CAWSVRTYNEQFF. The CDR3 region has the DNA TGTGCCTGGAGTGTACGAACTTACAATGAGCAGTTCTTC.

The chain joins TRBV28 to TRBJ2-1, with D uncertain. Trimming left V 2 bases short and J 0 bases short, with 8 bases between. The CDR3 has 15 residues. The V gene's germline CDR1 is MDHEN and CDR2 SYDVKM. The CDR3 here is CASSLRPSSYNEQFF. The CDR3 nucleotides read TGTGCCAGCAGTTTAAGGCCTAGCTCCTACAATGAGCAGTTCTTC.

CDR3 in amino acids: CASRVGEGTEAFF. For the CDR3, the DNA is TGTGCCAGCAGGGTGGGTGAGGGCACTGAAGCTTTCTTT. The rearrangement uses TRBV7-9 and TRBJ1-1, with D uncertain. This CDR3 is 13 amino acids long. Trimming removed 6 bases from V and 4 bases from J, with 12 bases in between. Germline loops: CDR1 SEHNR, CDR2 FQNEAQ (reference sequence).

The gene calls are TRBV6-4 and TRBJ2-3, with 7 bases fitting TRBD2. After removal of 2 bases from V and 2 bases from J, the junction contained 7 bases not matched to a gene. The germline V gene has CDR1 MRHNA and CDR2 SNTAGT. The CDR3 has 16 residues. CDR3 nucleotides: TGTGCCAGCAGTGACGGCTGGCGGGAGTCCACAGATACGCAGTATTTT. This gives the protein CASSDGWRESTDTQYF.

This chain joins TRBV6-5 and TRBJ2-3, with D maybe TRBD2 (7 bases). Trimming pared 3 bases from V and 3 bases from J, leaving 13 bases between. In germline, CDR1 is MNHEY, CDR2 SVGAGI. The CDR3 has 15 residues. CDR3: CASSYRGGGTDTQYF. The DNA for the CDR3 is TGTGCCAGCAGTTATCGCGGGGGCGGGACAGATACGCAGTATTTT.

J is TRBJ1-2 and V is TRBV7-9; 7 positions agree with TRBD1. The CDR3 has 14 residues. Germline-derived CDR1 and CDR2 are SEHNR and FQNEAQ (reference sequence). Trimming took 3 bases from V and 2 from J; bases not matched to a gene: 3. The CDR3 DNA follows: TGTGCCAGCAGCTTCGCGACAGGGAACTATGGCTACACCTTC. This encodes CASSFATGNYGYTF. Combining the CDR3 with reference TRBV7-9 and TRBJ1-2 gives the whole variable domain DTGVSQNPRHKITKRGQNVTFRCDPISEHNRLYWYRQTLGQGPEFLTYFQNEAQLEKSRLLSDRFSAERPKGSFSTLEIQRTEQGDSAMYLCASSFATGNYGYTFGSGTRLTVV.

V gene TRBV7-6 combines with J gene TRBJ2-7; 14 bases map to TRBD2. CDR1 and CDR2 (germline): SGHVS, FNYEAQ. The CDR3 runs to 19 residues. Losses at the gene ends were 0 bases for V and 0 bases for J; bases not matched to a gene: 7. The CDR3: CASSLAPGTSGGSSYEQYF. CDR3 nucleotide sequence: TGTGCCAGCAGCTTAGCCCCCGGGACTAGCGGGGGAAGCTCCTACGAGCAGTACTTC.

This chain uses TRBV6-1 with TRBJ2-7, with a possible D match to TRBD2 (6 bases). This CDR3 spans 11 amino acids. Per germline, CDR1 MNHNS and CDR2 SASEGT. V was trimmed by 6 bases and J by 4 bases, leaving 7 bases between them. This CDR3 reads CASSGGYEQYF. CDR3 coding DNA: TGTGCCAGCAGCGGGGGATACGAGCAGTACTTC.

The chain combines TRBV28 with TRBJ1-2; 10 nucleotides align to TRBD1. The V gene end was trimmed by 6 bases and the J gene end by 7 bases; junction bases not matched to a gene: 5. Germline V lookup: CDR1 MDHEN, CDR2 SYDVKM. The CDR3 length is 13 residues. CDR3 sequence: CASSRTGGIGYTF. The CDR3 DNA follows: TGTGCCAGCAGCCGGACAGGGGGAATTGGCTACACCTTC.

This clone appeared once. J is TRBJ1-5 and V is TRBV21-1; the table's D gene call, TRBD1, was not cross checked with the DNA. TRBV21-1 is noted as a pseudogene. CDR3 length: 17 amino acids. The CDR3 nucleotides are TGTGCCAGCAGACCTGGGCCCGGGACAGGGTACAATCAGCCCCAGCATTTT. Translated, it gives CASRPGPGTGYNQPQHF.